These T cell receptor beta chains were read from a single sample in a study of T cell responses to AZD1222 COVID-19 vaccine. Repertoires were generated with immunoSEQ multiplex PCR, while TCRdb's copy carries only in-frame clones and drops some. This table holds about 150,000 clones, approximately 92% found once. This specimen consisted of peripheral blood, obtained on day 0 of AZD1222 vaccination. Receptors were obtained from an adult in good health. CDR3s include the opening cysteine and the closing phenylalanine or tryptophan. The D gene is left open where the match is weak. Only part of the rows carry a size: once, few, many, or a class if the clone is expanded.

CDR3aa	CDR3nt	j_gene	abundance	v_gene	d_gene
CASSPGRAGEPQHF	TGTGCCAGCAGTCCAGGGAGGGCGGGAGAGCCCCAGCATTTT	TRBJ1-5	-	TRBV6-5	-
CARSPALDRTPNQPQHF	TGTGCCAGAAGCCCCGCTTTGGACAGGACGCCTAATCAGCCCCAGCATTTT	TRBJ1-5	-	TRBV5-3	TRBD1
CASSPDRSSGNTIYF	TGTGCCAGCTCACCCGACAGGAGCTCTGGAAACACCATATATTTT	TRBJ1-3	-	TRBV18	-
CASSQEGGNYGYTF	TGTGCCAGCAGCCAAGAGGGCGGGAACTATGGCTACACCTTC	TRBJ1-2	-	TRBV3-1/TRBV3-2	-
CASSEVRSTDTQYF	TGTGCCAGCAGCGAAGTACGGAGCACAGATACGCAGTATTTT	TRBJ2-3	once	TRBV7-9	-
CASSDRPYGYTF	TGTGCCAGCAGTGACAGACCCTATGGCTACACCTTC	TRBJ1-2	-	TRBV6-2/TRBV6-3	-
CASSSPGQGANEQFF	TGTGCCAGCAGCTCACCAGGACAGGGGGCCAATGAGCAGTTCTTC	TRBJ2-1	once	TRBV28	TRBD1
CASSSIWRETQYF	TGTGCCAGCAGTTCCATTTGGAGAGAGACCCAGTACTTC	TRBJ2-5	-	TRBV11-2	-
CASSIEALTGELFF	TGTGCCAGTAGTATAGAGGCCCTGACCGGGGAGCTGTTTTTT	TRBJ2-2	-	TRBV19	-
CASTLSRSNTGELFF	TGCGCCAGCACCCTCTCCAGGTCGAACACCGGGGAGCTGTTTTTT	TRBJ2-2	-	TRBV5-1	-
CASSPMRTGTDTQYF	TGTGCCAGCTCACCAATGAGGACAGGGACCGATACGCAGTATTTT	TRBJ2-3	-	TRBV18	TRBD1
CASSFFEKLFF	TGTGCCAGCAGTTTTTTTGAAAAACTGTTTTTT	TRBJ1-4	once	TRBV28	-
CASSLAGLQETQYF	TGTGCCAGCAGCTTAGCGGGTCTACAAGAGACCCAGTACTTC	TRBJ2-5	-	TRBV11-2	-
CAISVAGLAGYREQFF	TGTGCCATCAGTGTGGCGGGACTAGCGGGATATCGGGAGCAGTTCTTC	TRBJ2-1	-	TRBV10-3	TRBD2
CASMGQVSTDTQYF	TGTGCCAGCATGGGACAGGTCAGCACAGATACGCAGTATTTT	TRBJ2-3	-	TRBV6-5	TRBD1
CAISESFQGTGTDTQYF	TGTGCCATCAGTGAGTCGTTTCAGGGTACGGGGACAGATACGCAGTATTTT	TRBJ2-3	-	TRBV10-3	-
CASRDLGQDYNSPLHF	TGTGCCAGCAGAGATTTAGGACAGGACTATAATTCACCCCTCCACTTT	TRBJ1-6	-	TRBV5-6	TRBD1
CASSPPSGSDNEQFF	TGTGCCAGCTCACCACCAAGCGGGAGTGACAATGAGCAGTTCTTC	TRBJ2-1	-	TRBV18	TRBD2
CASSSGLAGAKQETQYF	TGCGCCAGCAGCTCGGGACTAGCGGGGGCTAAACAAGAGACCCAGTACTTC	TRBJ2-5	-	TRBV5-1	TRBD2
CAISENELKAFF	TGTGCCATCAGTGAGAATGAGTTAAAAGCTTTCTTT	TRBJ1-1	-	TRBV10-3	-
CASSGPPPSYEQYF	TGTGCCAGCAGCGGGCCACCCCCCTCCTACGAGCAGTACTTC	TRBJ2-7	-	TRBV2	-
CASRTGTFYSPLHF	TGTGCCAGCAGAACCGGGACGTTTTATTCACCCCTCCACTTT	TRBJ1-6	-	TRBV27	-
CASSQTASETQYF	TGTGCCAGCTCGCAGACAGCATCGGAGACCCAGTACTTC	TRBJ2-5	-	TRBV18	-
CASSTSGGGTDTQYF	TGTGCCAGCAGCACTAGCGGGGGGGGCACAGATACGCAGTATTTT	TRBJ2-3	-	TRBV7-3	TRBD2
CASSQEWDSNQPQHF	TGTGCCAGCAGCCAAGAATGGGATAGCAATCAGCCCCAGCATTTT	TRBJ1-5	-	TRBV3-1/TRBV3-2	-
CASSRILTNYGYTF	TGTGCCAGCAGCAGGATACTCACTAACTATGGCTACACCTTC	TRBJ1-2	-	TRBV2	-
CASSLPKGTSGSTDTQYF	TGTGCCAGCAGCTTACCCAAGGGGACTAGCGGGAGCACAGATACGCAGTATTTT	TRBJ2-3	-	TRBV7-3	TRBD2
CASSPQGAQETQYF	TGTGCCAGCAGCCCTCAGGGAGCCCAAGAGACCCAGTACTTC	TRBJ2-5	-	TRBV7-2	-
CASSPRGGNSPLHF	TGTGCCAGCAGCCCCCGGGGGGGGAATTCACCCCTCCACTTT	TRBJ1-6	-	TRBV3-1/TRBV3-2	-
CARSKGQGATEAFF	TGTGCCAGAAGCAAAGGACAGGGGGCGACTGAAGCTTTCTTT	TRBJ1-1	-	TRBV5-3	TRBD1
CAISEFGLNTGELFF	TGTGCCATCAGTGAGTTTGGCCTTAACACCGGGGAGCTGTTTTTT	TRBJ2-2	-	TRBV10-3	-
CSVEGTGDDGEQYF	TGCAGCGTTGAGGGGACAGGGGACGACGGCGAGCAGTACTTC	TRBJ2-7	-	TRBV29-1	TRBD1
CASSPGTGGGYGEKLFF	TGCGCCAGCAGCCCCGGGACAGGGGGCGGTTATGGTGAAAAACTGTTTTTT	TRBJ1-4	once	TRBV5-1	TRBD1
CSAQLVSEQYF	TGCAGTGCCCAACTAGTCAGCGAGCAGTACTTC	TRBJ2-7	once	TRBV20-1	-
CASSIRGDQYF	TGTGCCAGCAGTATCAGGGGGGATCAGTACTTC	TRBJ2-4	-	TRBV2	-
CASRGPTYQETQYF	TGTGCCAGCCGGGGTCCGACGTACCAAGAGACCCAGTACTTC	TRBJ2-5	medium-sized	TRBV7-9	-
CASSTLAGGPSYEQYF	TGTGCCAGTAGTACACTAGCGGGGGGACCTTCCTACGAGCAGTACTTC	TRBJ2-7	-	TRBV19	TRBD2
CASSQDFVSNYGYTF	TGTGCCAGCAGCCAAGATTTTGTTTCTAACTATGGCTACACCTTC	TRBJ1-2	-	TRBV3-1/TRBV3-2	-
CASSLGAIGWHQHF	TGTGCCAGCAGTTTGGGGGCCATAGGATGGCACCAGCATTTT	TRBJ1-5	-	TRBV27	-
CASSPWGDTGELFF	TGTGCCAGCAGCCCCTGGGGTGACACCGGGGAGCTGTTTTTT	TRBJ2-2	-	TRBV7-2	-
CASSLDPPPYEQYF	TGTGCCAGCAGCTTAGATCCCCCCCCCTACGAGCAGTACTTC	TRBJ2-7	-	TRBV11-2	-
CASSYSEGGYGYTF	TGTGCCAGCAGTTACTCGGAGGGTGGGTATGGCTACACCTTC	TRBJ1-2	-	TRBV6-6	-